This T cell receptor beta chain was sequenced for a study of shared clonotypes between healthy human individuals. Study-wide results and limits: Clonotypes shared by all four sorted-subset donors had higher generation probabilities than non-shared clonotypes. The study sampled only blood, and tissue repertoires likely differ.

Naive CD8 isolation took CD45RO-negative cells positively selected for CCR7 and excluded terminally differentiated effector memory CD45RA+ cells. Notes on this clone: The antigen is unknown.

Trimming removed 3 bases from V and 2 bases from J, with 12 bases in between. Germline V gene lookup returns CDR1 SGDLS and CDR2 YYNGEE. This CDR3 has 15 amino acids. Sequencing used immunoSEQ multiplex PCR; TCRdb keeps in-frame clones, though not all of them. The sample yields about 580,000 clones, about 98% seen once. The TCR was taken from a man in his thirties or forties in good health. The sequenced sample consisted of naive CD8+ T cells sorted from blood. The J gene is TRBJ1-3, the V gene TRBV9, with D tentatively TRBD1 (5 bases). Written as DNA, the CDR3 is TGTGCCAGCAGCGCGCCGGGGGATCCTGGAAACACCATATATTTT. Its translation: CASSAPGDPGNTIYF.